Listed here are 29 T cell receptor beta chains from one sample, sequenced in a study of T-cell memory formation after mild COVID-19. TCRdb reprocessed the 5' RACE reads via MiXCR and lists one record per CDR3 protein. The table has a few hundred thousand distinct CDR3 sequences, roughly an eighth seen once; the top ten hold 20% to 25%. Sequencing was done on a sample of PBMCs or a T cell subset sorted from them (not recorded which). Receptors originate from a man aged 18-30 years who had mild COVID-19 (a few samples of this study predate the infection). Cell type and time point are not known.

The chain carries TRBV5-1 and TRBJ2-7, with 7 nucleotides matching TRBD1. The V segment lost 4 bases and the J segment 4 bases; nucleotides outside the gene matches: 11. Germline V gene sequence: CDR1 SGHRS, CDR2 YFSETQ. This CDR3 region has 15 residues. CDR3 protein: CASSQRTGAAYEQYF. The CDR3 coding sequence is TGCGCCAGCAGCCAGAGGACAGGAGCCGCGTACGAGCAGTACTTC.

The rearrangement uses TRBV7-9 and TRBJ2-7; the match to TRBD1 covers 12 bases. Germline-derived CDR1 and CDR2 are SEHNR and FQNEAQ (reference sequence). The ends lost 3 bases at V and 4 bases at J; junction bases unmatched: 7. The CDR3 runs 16 residues. The CDR3 sequence is CASSFIPGQGAYEQYF. The DNA of the CDR3 is TGTGCCAGCAGCTTCATACCGGGACAGGGGGCGTACGAGCAGTACTTC.

This chain joins TRBV7-9 and TRBJ2-1; TRBD1 is a possible D gene (5 bases). The V end was cut by 5 bases, the J end by 10 bases, with 12 bases between. The V gene's germline CDR1 is SEHNR and CDR2 FQNEAQ (reference sequence). This CDR3 region has 12 residues. DNA of the CDR3: TGTGCCAGCAGCCTCAGGGAAGGCGAGCAGTTCTTC. Amino acids: CASSLREGEQFF.

This clonotype was seen at least ten times. The chain carries TRBV12-3 or TRBV12-4 and TRBJ2-3, with 11 bases fitting TRBD1. Trimming at V came to 3 bases and at J to 0 bases, leaving 2 bases not matched to a gene. This CDR3 is built from 16 residues. This CDR3 reads CASSFRDRGSTDTQYF. CDR3 DNA sequence: TGTGCCAGCAGTTTCCGGGACAGGGGGAGCACAGATACGCAGTATTTT.

The chain combines TRBV12-3 or TRBV12-4 with TRBJ2-1, with TRBD1 matching over 9 bases. CDR3 length equals 13 residues. Trimming cost V 5 bases and J 10 bases; bases outside gene matches: 6. CDR3 in DNA: TGTGCCAGCAGTACCGGGACAGGGAACGAGCAGTTCTTC. It specifies CASSTGTGNEQFF.

The chain uses TRBV20-1 and TRBJ1-5, with 7 bases aligning to TRBD1. This CDR3 is built from 13 residues. CDR1 is DFQATT and CDR2 is SNEGSKA in the germline V gene (reference sequence). J lost 0 bases, V lost 5 bases, and 1 base had no gene match. CDR3: CSAGTDSNQPQHF. DNA for the CDR3: TGCAGTGCTGGGACAGATAGCAATCAGCCCCAGCATTTT.

The chain links TRBV13 to TRBJ2-3, with 7 positions matching TRBD1. Trimming at V came to 7 bases and at J to 0 bases, leaving 7 bases not matched to a gene. The CDR3 sequence is 15 residues long. Germline lookup yields CDR1 PRHDT and CDR2 FYEKMQ (reference sequence). Here the CDR3 DNA reads TGTGCCAGCATCCCCAGGGGGAATAGCACAGATACGCAGTATTTT. It codes for CASIPRGNSTDTQYF.

V is TRBV20-1 and J is TRBJ1-5; D not certain. V lost 6 bases and J 0 bases, leaving 15 bases between the germline ends. This CDR3 comprises 15 residues. Germline V gene data show CDR1 as DFQATT and CDR2 as SNEGSKA (reference sequence). This CDR3 reads CSASQPAISNQPQHF. As DNA, the CDR3 is TGCAGTGCGTCCCAGCCAGCTATTAGCAATCAGCCCCAGCATTTT.

This clonotype was detected once. J is TRBJ1-5 and V is TRBV6-6; D unresolved. The CDR3 spans 12 residues. From germline, CDR1 is MNHNY and CDR2 SVGAGI (reference sequence). V lost 4 bases and J 7 bases, leaving 8 bases between the germline ends. The CDR3 bases are TGTGCCAGCAGTTTTGTCGGACAGCCCCAGCATTTT. Translated: CASSFVGQPQHF.

The chain combines TRBV7-2 with TRBJ2-3; D not certain. V was pared by 4 bases and J by 2 bases, with 10 bases between. CDR3 length: 14 residues. CDR1 is SGHTA and CDR2 is FQGNSA in the germline V gene. Here the CDR3 DNA reads TGTGCCAGCAGCTGGGCACAGCCCACAGATACGCAGTATTTT. It codes for CASSWAQPTDTQYF. Full variable domain (rest looked up from reference TRBV7-2 and TRBJ2-3): GAGVSQSPSNKVTEKGKDVELRCDPISGHTALYWYRQSLGQGLEFLIYFQGNSAPDKSGLPSDRFSAERTGGSVSTLTIQRTQQEDSAVYLCASSWAQPTDTQYFGPGTRLTVL.

The table lists this clonotype with a few counts. The rearrangement joins TRBV5-1 to TRBJ2-3; D could derive from TRBD1 or TRBD2 (6 bases each). The CDR3 runs to 14 residues. Germline V CDR1 and CDR2: SGHRS, YFSETQ. Trimming removed 4 bases from V and 5 bases from J, with 14 bases in between. The CDR3 nucleotides are TGCGCCAGCAGCCCTGGGGGGCATGGAGATACGCAGTATTTT. It encodes CASSPGGHGDTQYF.

The CDR3 loop is CASSQLLGAEKLFF. CDR3 sequence (DNA): TGCGCCAGCAGCCAACTGTTGGGGGCTGAAAAACTGTTTTTT. The V and J genes are TRBV4-3 and TRBJ1-4; perhaps TRBD1 as D (6 bases). V dropped 2 bases and J dropped 7 bases, with 11 bases sitting between them. The CDR3 has 14 residues. Germline V gives CDR1 LGHNA, CDR2 YSLEER.

The CDR3 protein is CASSIQGRNEQFF. CDR3 DNA: TGTGCCAGCAGCATCCAGGGAAGGAATGAGCAGTTCTTC. This chain links TRBV14 with TRBJ2-1; the D gene is possibly TRBD1 (5 bases). This CDR3 spans 13 amino acids. Trimming stripped 5 bases from V and 7 bases from J, with 12 bases between. The germline V gene encodes CDR1 SGHDN and CDR2 FVKESK.

The sample holds many counts of this clonotype. V gene TRBV7-2 combines with J gene TRBJ2-5; a weak D match, TRBD1 (5 bases). Trimming took 3 bases from V and 5 from J, leaving 10 bases between them. The germline V gene has CDR1 SGHTA and CDR2 FQGNSA. The CDR3 is made up of 13 amino acids. Here the CDR3 DNA reads TGTGCCAGCAGCTTTCAGGGCCAGGAGACCCAGTACTTC. Its protein product is CASSFQGQETQYF.

This clonotype appeared many times. The chain has TRBV30 and TRBJ1-2; 7 bases align to TRBD1. The ends lost 0 bases at V and 5 bases at J; junction bases unmatched: 12. Germline CDR1 is GTSNPN and CDR2 is SVGIG (reference sequence). The CDR3 loop spans 16 amino acids. This CDR3 is CAWSVLKAGGGYGYTF. The CDR3 DNA reads as TGTGCCTGGAGTGTACTGAAGGCAGGGGGAGGGTATGGCTACACCTTC.

This clonotype was counted a few times. CDR3 DNA sequence: TGTGCCAGCAGTTTTTCAGGGGAGAGGAATTCACCCCTCCACTTT. Its translation is CASSFSGERNSPLHF. The rearrangement uses TRBV12-3 or TRBV12-4 and TRBJ1-6, with D maybe TRBD1 (6 bases). The CDR3 is 15 residues long. V was cut by 3 bases and J by 7 bases, with 13 bases left in between.

This chain links TRBV29-1 with TRBJ2-7; a weak D match, TRBD2 (5 bases). V shed 4 bases and J shed 2 bases, with 15 bases lying between them. The CDR3 totals 14 residues. Germline lookup yields CDR1 SQVTM and CDR2 ANQGSEA. The CDR3 loop is CSVVPDWRTYEQYF. CDR3 sequence (DNA): TGCAGCGTTGTGCCGGACTGGAGGACCTACGAGCAGTACTTC.

The V gene is TRBV6-6, the J gene TRBJ2-1, with 13 bases that match TRBD2. Trimming took 6 bases from V and 4 from J; bases not matched to a gene: 3. Germline loops: CDR1 MNHNY, CDR2 SVGAGI (reference sequence). This CDR3 has 15 residues. The CDR3 sequence is CASRGLAGEYNEQFF. DNA for the CDR3: TGTGCCAGCAGAGGACTAGCGGGGGAGTACAATGAGCAGTTCTTC.

This clonotype came up a few times. The J gene is TRBJ1-1, the V gene TRBV6-2 or TRBV6-3; D is perhaps TRBD1 (6 bases). V was clipped by 2 bases and J by 2 bases, with 12 bases between them. CDR3 length: 15 amino acids. Germline values: CDR1 MNHEY, CDR2 SVGEGT. The CDR3 DNA sequence: TGTGCCAGCAGTTACGGCGGGACACTTAACACTGAAGCTTTCTTT. This encodes CASSYGGTLNTEAFF.

The table lists this clonotype with many counts. V and J are TRBV27 and TRBJ1-2; a possible D gene is TRBD1 (5 bases). Between the trimmed V and J ends, which lost 5 bases and 4 bases, there was a span of 14 bases. The germline gives CDR1 MNHEY, CDR2 SMNVEV (reference sequence). The CDR3 runs to 14 residues. The CDR3 loop is CASSLPQGCYGYTF. CDR3 nucleotide sequence: TGTGCCAGCAGTCTACCCCAGGGTTGCTATGGCTACACCTTC.

The chain couples TRBV29-1 to TRBJ1-2; 11 bases are a match to TRBD1. Per germline, CDR1 SQVTM and CDR2 ANQGSEA. V dropped 6 bases and J dropped 7; count of bases not matched to a gene: 7. The CDR3 sequence is 13 residues long. The CDR3 spells CSVPQGQGGGYTF. CDR3 nucleotides: TGCAGCGTCCCCCAGGGACAGGGGGGTGGCTACACCTTC.

This clonotype showed up many times. The V call is TRBV28, the J call TRBJ2-3; D not certain. V was cut by 5 bases and J by 0 bases, with 6 bases left in between. The length of the CDR3 is 13 residues. Germline V lookup: CDR1 MDHEN, CDR2 SYDVKM. CDR3: CASSPESTDTQYF. CDR3 bases: TGTGCCAGCAGTCCGGAAAGCACAGATACGCAGTATTTT.

The chain recombines TRBV7-9 with TRBJ2-7; D is perhaps TRBD2 (6 bases). With 5 bases removed from V and 6 bases from J, the gap between germline ends came to 14 bases. Looked up from germline, CDR1 is SEHNR and CDR2 is FQNEAQ (reference sequence). The CDR3 length is 13 residues. The CDR3 DNA reads as TGTGCCAGCAGCGCCGACTGGCGGGGCGAGCAGTACTTC. Encoded protein: CASSADWRGEQYF.

This chain connects TRBV9 to TRBJ2-5; D may be TRBD1 (5 bases). The CDR3 has 16 amino acids. The germline V and J ends were trimmed by 4 bases and 1 base, with 17 bases remaining between them. Germline CDR1 SGDLS, CDR2 YYNGEE. The CDR3 protein is CASSPYGARIQETQYF. The CDR3 DNA sequence: TGTGCCAGCAGCCCGTATGGGGCGAGAATCCAAGAGACCCAGTACTTC.

This clonotype occurred a few times. This rearrangement joins TRBV7-8 to TRBJ1-1; D gene ambiguous. The CDR3 length is 15 residues. Between the trimmed V and J ends, which lost 5 bases and 0 bases, there was a span of 13 bases. Germline CDR1 is SGHVS and CDR2 is FQNEAQ. The CDR3 loop is CASSPRVGMNTEAFF. In DNA, the CDR3 is TGTGCCAGCAGCCCCCGGGTGGGGATGAACACTGAAGCTTTCTTT.

This clonotype was seen more than once but under ten times. The chain has TRBV9 and TRBJ2-2; unclear D gene. V lost 4 bases, J lost 1 base, and 14 bases lay in between. The CDR3 extends over 16 amino acids. Germline CDR1 and CDR2: SGDLS and YYNGEE. CDR3 bases: TGTGCCAGCAGCACAACCCTTCAGCTGAACACCGGGGAGCTGTTTTTT. It is translated as CASSTTLQLNTGELFF.

V and J are TRBV4-3 and TRBJ1-2, with D hard to call. The length of the CDR3 is 15 residues. V shed 0 bases and J shed 6 bases, with 14 bases lying between them. CDR1 is LGHNA, CDR2 YSLEER, per germline. The CDR3 DNA follows: TGCGCCAGCAGCCAAGATGGTGGCGGGTTTAATGGCTACACCTTC. Translated, it gives CASSQDGGGFNGYTF.

CDR3 DNA sequence: TGTGCCAGCTCAGCTGGGGCGCGAATCTATGGCTACACCTTC. This sequence encodes CASSAGARIYGYTF. This chain joins TRBV18 and TRBJ1-2; D is possibly TRBD1 (5 bases). From germline, CDR1 is KGHSH and CDR2 LQKENI. There are 14 residues in the CDR3. The V end lost 5 bases, the J end lost 4 bases, and 14 bases lay between the germline ends. Full variable domain (outside the CDR3, taken from reference TRBV18 and TRBJ1-2): NAGVMQNPRHLVRRRGQEARLRCSPMKGHSHVYWYRQLPEEGLKFMVYLQKENIIDESGMPKERFSAEFPKEGPSILRIQQVVRGDSAAYFCASSAGARIYGYTFGSGTRLTVV.

This clonotype came up many times. The V and J genes are TRBV12-3 or TRBV12-4 and TRBJ2-2, with D tentatively TRBD2 (5 bases). CDR3 length equals 15 residues. V was clipped by 7 bases and J by 6 bases, with 18 bases between them. CDR3 bases: TGTGCCAGCACCCCGGGGAGTGGTAGATCCGGGGAGCTGTTTTTT. Translated, it gives CASTPGSGRSGELFF.